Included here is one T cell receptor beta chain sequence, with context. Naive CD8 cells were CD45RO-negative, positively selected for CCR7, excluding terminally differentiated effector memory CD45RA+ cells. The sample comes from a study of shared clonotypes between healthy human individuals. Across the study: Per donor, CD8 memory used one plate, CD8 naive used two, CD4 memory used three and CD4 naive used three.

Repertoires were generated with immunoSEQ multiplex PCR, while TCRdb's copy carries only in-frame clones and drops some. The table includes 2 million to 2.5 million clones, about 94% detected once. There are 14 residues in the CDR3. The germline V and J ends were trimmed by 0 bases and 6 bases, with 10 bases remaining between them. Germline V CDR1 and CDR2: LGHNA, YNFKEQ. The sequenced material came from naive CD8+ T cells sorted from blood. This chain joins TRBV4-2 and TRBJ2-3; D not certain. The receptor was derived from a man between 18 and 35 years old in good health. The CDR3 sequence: CASSQEFPADTQYF. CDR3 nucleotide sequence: TGTGCCAGCAGCCAAGAGTTTCCCGCGGATACGCAGTATTTT.